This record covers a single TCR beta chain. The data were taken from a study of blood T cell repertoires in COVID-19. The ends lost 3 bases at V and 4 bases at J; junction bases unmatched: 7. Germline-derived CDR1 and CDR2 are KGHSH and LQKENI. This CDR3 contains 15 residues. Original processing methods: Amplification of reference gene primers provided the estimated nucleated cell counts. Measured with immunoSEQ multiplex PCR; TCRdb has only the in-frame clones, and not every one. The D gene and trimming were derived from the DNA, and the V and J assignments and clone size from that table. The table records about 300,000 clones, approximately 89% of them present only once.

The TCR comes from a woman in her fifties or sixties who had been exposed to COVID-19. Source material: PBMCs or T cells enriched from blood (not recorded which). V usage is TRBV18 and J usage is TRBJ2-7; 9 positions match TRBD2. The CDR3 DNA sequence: TGTGCCAGCTCACCCCGAGCTAGCGGGGCGTACGAGCAGTACTTC. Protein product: CASSPRASGAYEQYF.